This entry features one TCR beta chain sequence. The antigen is unknown. Germline V gene sequence: CDR1 MNHEY, CDR2 SMNVEV (reference sequence). V lost 5 bases to trimming and J lost 7 bases; unmatched junction nucleotides: 9. There are 15 residues in the CDR3. Repertoires were generated with immunoSEQ multiplex PCR, while TCRdb's copy carries only in-frame clones and drops some. The profile covers 200,000 or so clones, with about four fifths appearing a single time and over 5.5% taken by the ten largest. This sample is part of a study of cytomegalovirus exposure and HLA in healthy donors. General observations from the study: Reportedly, cytomegalovirus status was diagnosed with high sensitivity and specificity. In the roughly 130 validation repertoires, a later analysis found that first-cohort TCR clusters tended to co-occur. Among the CMV-associated chains, a few were confirmed in vitro as specific for CMV antigens. The dataset shows that most TCR sequences were rare, while some public TCRs occurred in many donors.

The rearrangement uses TRBV27 and TRBJ2-1; 9 bases line up with TRBD2. This TCR was recovered from a man aged 18 to 30 in good health and CMV-seropositive. Sequencing was done on a sample of PBMCs. CDR3 protein: CASSLAGGPMNEQFF. CDR3 DNA: TGTGCCAGCAGTCTCGCGGGAGGGCCGATGAATGAGCAGTTCTTC.